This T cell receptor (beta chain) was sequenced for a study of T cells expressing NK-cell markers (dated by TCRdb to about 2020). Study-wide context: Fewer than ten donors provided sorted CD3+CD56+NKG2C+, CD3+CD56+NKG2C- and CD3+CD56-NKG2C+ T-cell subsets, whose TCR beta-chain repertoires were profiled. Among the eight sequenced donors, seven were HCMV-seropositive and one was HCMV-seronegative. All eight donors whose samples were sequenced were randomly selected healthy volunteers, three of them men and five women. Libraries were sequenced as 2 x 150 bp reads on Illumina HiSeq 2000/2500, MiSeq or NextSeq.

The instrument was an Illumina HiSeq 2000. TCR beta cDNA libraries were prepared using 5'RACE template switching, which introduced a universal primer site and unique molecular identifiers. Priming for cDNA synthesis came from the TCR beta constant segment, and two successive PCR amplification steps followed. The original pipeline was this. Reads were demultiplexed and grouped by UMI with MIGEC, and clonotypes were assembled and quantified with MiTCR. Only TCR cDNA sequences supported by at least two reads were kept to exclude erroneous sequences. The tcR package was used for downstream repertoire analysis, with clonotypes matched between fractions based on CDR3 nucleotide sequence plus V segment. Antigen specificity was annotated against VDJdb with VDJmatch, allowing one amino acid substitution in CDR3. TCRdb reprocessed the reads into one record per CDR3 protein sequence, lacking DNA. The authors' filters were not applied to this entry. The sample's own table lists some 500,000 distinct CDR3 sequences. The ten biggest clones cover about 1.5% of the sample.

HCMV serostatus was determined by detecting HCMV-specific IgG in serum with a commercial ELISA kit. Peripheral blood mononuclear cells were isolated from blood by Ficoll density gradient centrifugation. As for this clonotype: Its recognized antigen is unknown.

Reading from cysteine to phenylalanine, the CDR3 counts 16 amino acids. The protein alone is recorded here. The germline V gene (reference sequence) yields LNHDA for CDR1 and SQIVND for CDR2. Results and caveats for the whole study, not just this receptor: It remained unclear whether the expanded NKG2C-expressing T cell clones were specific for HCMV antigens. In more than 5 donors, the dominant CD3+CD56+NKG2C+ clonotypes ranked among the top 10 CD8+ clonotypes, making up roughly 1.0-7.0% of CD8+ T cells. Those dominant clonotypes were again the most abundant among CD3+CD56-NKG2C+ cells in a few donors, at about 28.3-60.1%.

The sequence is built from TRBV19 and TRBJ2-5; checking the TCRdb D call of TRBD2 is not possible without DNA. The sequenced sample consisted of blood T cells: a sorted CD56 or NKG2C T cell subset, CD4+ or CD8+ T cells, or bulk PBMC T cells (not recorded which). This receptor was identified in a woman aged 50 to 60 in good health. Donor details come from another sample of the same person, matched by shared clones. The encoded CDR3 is CASSMTTGALQETQYF. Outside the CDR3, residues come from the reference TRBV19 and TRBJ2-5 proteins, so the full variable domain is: DGGITQSPKYLFRKEGQNVTLSCEQNLNHDAMYWYRQDPGQGLRLIYYSQIVNDFQKGDIAEGYSVSREKKESFPLTVTSAQKNPTAFYLCASSMTTGALQETQYFGPGTRLLVL.